These T cell receptor beta chains were read from a single sample in a study of shared clonotypes between healthy human individuals. Using immunoSEQ multiplex PCR, the repertoire was profiled, and TCRdb retains in-frame clones only, with some absent. The table has a few hundred thousand clones, about 69% seen once; the top ten hold around 10%. Sequenced sample: memory CD4+ T cells sorted from blood. These receptors were collected from a man in his thirties or forties in good health. Each CDR3 is given with its conserved first and last residue. Each record gives: CDR3 protein, CDR3 DNA, V gene, D gene, J gene, clone size. A D gene is named only where the DNA matches it firmly. Rows give clone size only sometimes, using once, few, many, or a class for an expanded clone.

CDR3aa: CASSLTGDTIYF
CDR3nt: TGTGCCAGCAGCTTAACGGGGGACACCATATATTTT
v_gene: TRBV7-3
d_gene: NA
j_gene: TRBJ1-3
abundance: NA

CDR3aa: CSAHTVETQYF
CDR3nt: TGCAGTGCTCATACTGTGGAGACCCAGTACTTC
v_gene: TRBV20-1
d_gene: NA
j_gene: TRBJ2-5
abundance: once

CDR3aa: CASRGPTEAFF
CDR3nt: TGTGCCAGTAGGGGGCCTACTGAAGCTTTCTTT
v_gene: TRBV19
d_gene: NA
j_gene: TRBJ1-1
abundance: few

CDR3aa: CASSQLLAGGTEQFF
CDR3nt: TGCGCCAGCAGCCAACTGCTAGCGGGAGGAACTGAGCAGTTCTTC
v_gene: TRBV4-3
d_gene: TRBD2
j_gene: TRBJ2-1
abundance: NA

CDR3aa: CASSPWATGELFF
CDR3nt: TGTGCCAGCAGCCCCTGGGCCACCGGGGAGCTGTTTTTT
v_gene: TRBV5-5
d_gene: NA
j_gene: TRBJ2-2
abundance: NA

CDR3aa: CASSYDHDSYEQYF
CDR3nt: TGTGCCAGCAGCTATGACCACGACTCCTACGAGCAGTACTTC
v_gene: TRBV7-2
d_gene: NA
j_gene: TRBJ2-7
abundance: NA

CDR3aa: CASSVDGTRQETQYF
CDR3nt: TGTGCCAGCAGCGTGGACGGGACTCGACAAGAGACCCAGTACTTC
v_gene: TRBV9
d_gene: NA
j_gene: TRBJ2-5
abundance: NA

CDR3aa: CASSQAGTLAYEQFF
CDR3nt: TGCGCCAGCAGCCAAGCGGGGACTTTAGCGTATGAGCAGTTCTTC
v_gene: TRBV4-3
d_gene: NA
j_gene: TRBJ2-1
abundance: NA

CDR3aa: CASSVGPAGGDNEQFF
CDR3nt: TGTGCCAGCAGCGTAGGCCCAGCGGGAGGGGACAATGAGCAGTTCTTC
v_gene: TRBV9
d_gene: TRBD2
j_gene: TRBJ2-1
abundance: NA

CDR3aa: CASSLGLANRYQETQYF
CDR3nt: TGCGCCAGCAGCTTGGGACTAGCTAATAGGTACCAAGAGACCCAGTACTTC
v_gene: TRBV5-1
d_gene: TRBD2
j_gene: TRBJ2-5
abundance: NA

CDR3aa: CASSIGGGPGETQYF
CDR3nt: TGTGCCAGCAGCATAGGTGGGGGGCCGGGGGAGACCCAGTACTTC
v_gene: TRBV9
d_gene: NA
j_gene: TRBJ2-5
abundance: NA

CDR3aa: CSVLQGGYEQYF
CDR3nt: TGCAGCGTTTTACAGGGGGGTTACGAGCAGTACTTC
v_gene: TRBV29-1
d_gene: TRBD1
j_gene: TRBJ2-7
abundance: NA

CDR3aa: CASSLGGGRVNYGYTF
CDR3nt: TGTGCCAGCAGCTTAGGAGGAGGGCGGGTTAACTATGGCTACACCTTC
v_gene: TRBV7-2
d_gene: NA
j_gene: TRBJ1-2
abundance: NA

CDR3aa: CASSDPGTGREKLFF
CDR3nt: TGTGCCAGCAGTGACCCCGGGACAGGGCGGGAAAAACTGTTTTTT
v_gene: TRBV27
d_gene: TRBD1
j_gene: TRBJ1-4
abundance: NA

CDR3aa: CASSFSGSSYEQYF
CDR3nt: TGTGCCAGCAGCTTTAGCGGGAGCTCCTACGAGCAGTACTTC
v_gene: TRBV7-3
d_gene: TRBD2
j_gene: TRBJ2-7
abundance: NA

CDR3aa: CASSQDRRPEQFF
CDR3nt: TGCGCCAGCAGCCAAGATCGTCGACCCGAGCAGTTCTTC
v_gene: TRBV4-3
d_gene: NA
j_gene: TRBJ2-1
abundance: few

CDR3aa: CASSTLNEQYF
CDR3nt: TGTGCCAGCAGCACTCTTAACGAGCAGTACTTC
v_gene: TRBV7-2
d_gene: NA
j_gene: TRBJ2-7
abundance: NA

CDR3aa: CASTPPRGGQPQHF
CDR3nt: TGTGCCAGCACCCCCCCCAGGGGCGGTCAGCCCCAGCATTTT
v_gene: TRBV2
d_gene: NA
j_gene: TRBJ1-5
abundance: NA

CDR3aa: CASSLEPVATNEKLFF
CDR3nt: TGCGCCAGCAGCTTGGAGCCGGTTGCAACTAATGAAAAACTGTTTTTT
v_gene: TRBV5-1
d_gene: NA
j_gene: TRBJ1-4
abundance: NA

CDR3aa: CSVEFASGKAGELFF
CDR3nt: TGCAGCGTTGAATTCGCTAGCGGGAAGGCCGGGGAGCTGTTTTTT
v_gene: TRBV29-1
d_gene: TRBD2
j_gene: TRBJ2-2
abundance: once

CDR3aa: CASPDPLSGANVLTF
CDR3nt: TGTGCCAGTCCGGACCCCTTGTCTGGGGCCAACGTCCTGACTTTC
v_gene: TRBV2
d_gene: NA
j_gene: TRBJ2-6
abundance: NA

CDR3aa: CASSPGTGVIETQYF
CDR3nt: TGTGCCAGCAGCCCCGGGACAGGGGTAATAGAGACCCAGTACTTC
v_gene: TRBV6-1
d_gene: TRBD1
j_gene: TRBJ2-5
abundance: NA

CDR3aa: CASSGQGSDTQYF
CDR3nt: TGTGCCAGCAGTGGACAGGGCTCAGATACGCAGTATTTT
v_gene: TRBV2
d_gene: TRBD1
j_gene: TRBJ2-3
abundance: NA

CDR3aa: CASSLLSGTGANEKLFF
CDR3nt: TGTGCCAGCAGCTTATTGTCGGGGACAGGGGCTAATGAAAAACTGTTTTTT
v_gene: TRBV7-8
d_gene: TRBD1
j_gene: TRBJ1-4
abundance: few

CDR3aa: CASSSPGRSYEQYF
CDR3nt: TGTGCCAGTAGTAGTCCGGGACGGTCCTACGAGCAGTACTTC
v_gene: TRBV19
d_gene: NA
j_gene: TRBJ2-7
abundance: NA